Presented here are 18 T cell receptor beta chains from one specimen sequenced in a study of cytomegalovirus exposure and HLA in healthy donors. PCR amplification relied on 60 Vbeta primers (plus 13 Jbeta primers). Some clones are missing from TCRdb's copy, which holds only in-frame ones; the method was immunoSEQ multiplex PCR. Among some 150,000 clones listed, over 60% were seen once. The material sequenced was PBMCs. Every receptor here comes from a female donor in good health and CMV-seronegative.

The CDR3 loop is CASSYSSRVYGYTF. CDR3 nucleotide sequence: TGTGCCAGCAGCTATTCCAGCAGGGTCTATGGCTACACCTTC. The chain combines TRBV5-4 with TRBJ1-2, with a weak D call TRBD1 (5 bases). The CDR3 is 14 amino acids. V was clipped by 3 bases and J by 4 bases, with 13 bases between them. In germline, CDR1 is SGHNT, CDR2 YYREEE (reference sequence).

The chain couples TRBV5-1 to TRBJ1-1; a weak D match, TRBD1 (6 bases). The CDR3 is made up of 12 amino acids. V lost 4 bases to trimming and J lost 5 bases, with 9 bases between them. In germline, CDR1 is SGHRS, CDR2 YFSETQ. The CDR3 sequence: CASSGQRTEAFF. CDR3 bases: TGCGCCAGCAGCGGACAGAGGACTGAAGCTTTCTTT.

On this clone: Compared with germline, one end of the junction differs, possibly owing to a read error. The chain links TRBV7-9 to TRBJ1-2; 7 bases match TRBD1. Germline lookup yields CDR1 SEHNR and CDR2 FQNEAQ (reference sequence). The CDR3 contains 12 residues. DNA of the CDR3: TGTTCCAGCAGCCCAACAGGGGATGGCTACACCTTC. It codes for CSSSPTGDGYTF.

This chain joins TRBV11-2 and TRBJ2-5, with a weak D call TRBD1 (5 bases). With 4 bases removed from V and 4 bases from J, the gap between germline ends came to 16 bases. Germline CDR1 is SGHAT and CDR2 is FQNNGV. The CDR3 length is 15 residues. CDR3: CASSSTAPLGETQYF. CDR3 nucleotides: TGTGCCAGCAGCTCGACAGCGCCGCTGGGAGAGACCCAGTACTTC.

The chain recombines TRBV28 with TRBJ2-1; tentatively, D is TRBD2 (5 bases). The CDR3 length is 16 residues. V was pared by 5 bases and J by 9 bases, with 23 bases between. CDR1 is MDHEN and CDR2 is SYDVKM in the germline V gene. CDR3 nucleotides: TGTGCCAGCAGTCTCCCCCCGGGGAGTTACCTACGTGAGCAGTTCTTC. Translating it yields CASSLPPGSYLREQFF.

This rearrangement joins TRBV9 to TRBJ1-3; D unresolved. The germline CDR1 and CDR2 sequences are SGDLS and YYNGEE. This CDR3 comprises 17 residues. Trimming took 1 base from V and 0 from J, leaving 14 bases between them. The CDR3 DNA is TGTGCCAGCAGCGTAAGCTCCGCGGTCGTCTCTGGAAACACCATATATTTT. This sequence encodes CASSVSSAVVSGNTIYF.

This clone appeared a few times. The rearrangement uses TRBV2 and TRBJ1-1; the D is unclear. CDR3 length: 14 amino acids. Germline values: CDR1 SNHLY, CDR2 FYNNEI. V dropped 5 bases and J dropped 5 bases, with 15 bases sitting between them. CDR3 sequence (DNA): TGTGCCAGCAGTCGTTCGGAGGGTTGGACTGAAGCTTTCTTT. Translation: CASSRSEGWTEAFF.

This sequence joins TRBV16 and TRBJ2-7; possibly TRBD1 for D (5 bases). The ends were cut back, 3 bases at V and 7 bases at J, with 13 bases in the middle. Germline assignment: CDR1 KGHSY and CDR2 FQNENV. This CDR3 is 13 amino acids long. CDR3 in amino acids: CASSHRQGGEQYF. The CDR3 DNA follows: TGTGCCAGCAGCCATCGGCAGGGCGGAGAGCAGTACTTC. Variable domain in full (rest from reference TRBV16 and TRBJ2-7): GEEVAQTPKHLVRGEGQKAKLYCAPIKGHSYVFWYQQVLKNEFKFLISFQNENVFDETGMPKERFSAKCLPNSPCSLEIQATKLEDSAVYFCASSHRQGGEQYFGPGTRLTVT.

The J gene is TRBJ2-1, the V gene TRBV6-6; D might be TRBD1 (6 bases). Trimming removed 10 bases at V and 6 bases at J, with 19 bases between. CDR3 size: 14 residues. Germline CDR1 reads MNHNY; CDR2 reads SVGAGI (reference sequence). Written as DNA, the CDR3 is TGTGCCACCGTCGGACAGATCAACCTCAATGAGCAGTTCTTC. Translated, it gives CATVGQINLNEQFF.

The rearrangement joins TRBV5-4 to TRBJ2-7, with TRBD1 identical over 8 bases. Germline V lookup: CDR1 SGHNT, CDR2 YYREEE (reference sequence). Unmatched junction bases numbered 11, after V lost 5 bases and J lost 7 bases. The CDR3 loop spans 14 amino acids. CDR3 nucleotides: TGTGCCAGCAGGAGACAGGGGTCCCCTAGGGAGCAGTACTTC. This translates into CASRRQGSPREQYF.

This sequence joins TRBV2 and TRBJ1-1; D may be TRBD1 (5 bases). The CDR3 is 13 amino acids. Germline V lookup: CDR1 SNHLY, CDR2 FYNNEI. Deletions cut 9 bases from V and 0 bases from J, with 11 bases between. CDR3 in DNA: TGTGCCAGGTCGGCAGGGATGAACACTGAAGCTTTCTTT. Protein product: CARSAGMNTEAFF.

The chain links TRBV5-6 to TRBJ2-2; 8 bases align to TRBD2. V trimming: 4 bases; J trimming: 4 bases; junction bases outside the gene matches: 12. Germline assignment: CDR1 SGHDT and CDR2 YYEEEE. This CDR3 region has 17 residues. CDR3 sequence: CASSRGELAGFTGELFF. The CDR3 nucleotides read TGTGCCAGCAGCAGAGGGGAGTTAGCGGGATTCACCGGGGAGCTGTTTTTT.

The V gene is TRBV11-3, the J gene TRBJ2-1; 7 nucleotides align to TRBD2. V shed 5 bases, J shed 4 bases, and the junction held 11 bases outside the gene matches. From germline, CDR1 is SGHNT and CDR2 YENEEA. The CDR3 consists of 16 residues. The CDR3 protein is CASSPRDSGPYNEQFF. CDR3 nucleotides: TGTGCCAGCAGCCCTAGGGATAGCGGGCCATACAATGAGCAGTTCTTC.

This rearrangement joins TRBV28 to TRBJ2-7; 10 bases are shared with TRBD1. Germline CDR1 reads MDHEN; CDR2 reads SYDVKM. The CDR3 sequence is 16 residues long. V lost 6 bases and J lost 0; bases outside the gene matches: 8. Written as DNA, the CDR3 is TGTGCCAGCAGCCAAAGATGGACAGGGGGCTCCTACGAGCAGTACTTC. It codes for CASSQRWTGGSYEQYF.

The CDR3 sequence: CASSVGTGRANYGYTF. In nucleotides, the CDR3 is TGTGCCAGCAGCGTAGGGACAGGGAGGGCTAACTATGGCTACACCTTC. The chain couples TRBV9 to TRBJ1-2, with 8 bases aligning to TRBD1. Germline CDR1 reads SGDLS; CDR2 reads YYNGEE. The CDR3 consists of 16 residues. Trimming removed 0 bases from V and 0 bases from J; junction bases left unmatched: 4.

This clone occurred once. V usage is TRBV7-6 and J usage is TRBJ2-3; possibly TRBD2 for D (6 bases). V lost 4 bases and J 2 bases, leaving 13 bases between the germline ends. The CDR3 sequence is 15 residues long. CDR1 is SGHVS and CDR2 is FNYEAQ in the germline V gene. The CDR3 DNA is TGTGCCAGCAGCTCGACTACGGGAGACACAGATACGCAGTATTTT. Encoded protein: CASSSTTGDTDTQYF.

The rearrangement uses TRBV11-2 and TRBJ2-5, with TRBD1 matching over 11 bases. The V and J ends lost 5 bases and 4 bases, in that order; junction bases with no gene match: 3. There are 14 residues in the CDR3. Germline CDR1 SGHAT, CDR2 FQNNGV. CDR3 residues: CASSPGTGGETQYF. The CDR3 DNA reads TGTGCCAGCAGCCCAGGGACAGGGGGAGAGACCCAGTACTTC.

This clone was detected ten times or more. The rearrangement uses TRBV15 and TRBJ1-1; maybe TRBD1 (5 bases). Germline CDR1 reads LNHNV; CDR2 reads YYDKDF (reference sequence). This CDR3 has 15 residues. V lost 1 base and J 1 base, leaving 10 bases between the germline ends. The CDR3 is CATSRAGWGNTEAFF. CDR3 nucleotides: TGTGCCACCAGCAGAGCAGGGTGGGGGAACACTGAAGCTTTCTTT.